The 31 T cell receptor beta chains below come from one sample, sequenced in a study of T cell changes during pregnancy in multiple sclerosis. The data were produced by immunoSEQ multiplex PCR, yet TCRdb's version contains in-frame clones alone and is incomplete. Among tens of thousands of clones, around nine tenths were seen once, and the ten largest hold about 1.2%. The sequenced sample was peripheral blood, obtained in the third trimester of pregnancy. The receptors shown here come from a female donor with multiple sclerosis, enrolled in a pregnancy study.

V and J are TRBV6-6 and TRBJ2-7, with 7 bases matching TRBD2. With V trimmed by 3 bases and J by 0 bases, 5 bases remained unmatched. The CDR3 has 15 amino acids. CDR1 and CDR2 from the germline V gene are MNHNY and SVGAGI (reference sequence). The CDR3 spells CASSYEREFSYEQYF. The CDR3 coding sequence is TGTGCCAGCAGTTATGAGCGGGAATTCTCCTACGAGCAGTACTTC.

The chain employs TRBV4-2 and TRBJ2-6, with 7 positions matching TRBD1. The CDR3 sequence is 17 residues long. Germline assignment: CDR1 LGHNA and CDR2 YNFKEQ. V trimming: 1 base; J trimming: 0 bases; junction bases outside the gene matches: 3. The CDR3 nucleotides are TGTGCCAGCAGCCAAGGGGACAGTAACTCTGGGGCCAACGTCCTGACTTTC. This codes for CASSQGDSNSGANVLTF.

The CDR3 bases are TGCGCCAGCAGCCAAATCGTTGGCCAGCCCCAGCATTTT. Its translation is CASSQIVGQPQHF. J is TRBJ1-5 and V is TRBV4-3; D call uncertain. From germline, CDR1 is LGHNA and CDR2 YSLEER. This CDR3 has 13 residues. Trimming removed 2 bases at V and 7 bases at J, with 9 bases between.

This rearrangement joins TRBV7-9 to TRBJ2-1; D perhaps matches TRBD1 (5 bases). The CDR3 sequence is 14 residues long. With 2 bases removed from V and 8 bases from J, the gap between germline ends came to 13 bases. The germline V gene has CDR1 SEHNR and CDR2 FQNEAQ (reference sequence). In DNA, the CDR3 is TGTGCCAGCAGCTTATCGACAGTCGGCGATGAGCAGTTCTTC. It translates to CASSLSTVGDEQFF.

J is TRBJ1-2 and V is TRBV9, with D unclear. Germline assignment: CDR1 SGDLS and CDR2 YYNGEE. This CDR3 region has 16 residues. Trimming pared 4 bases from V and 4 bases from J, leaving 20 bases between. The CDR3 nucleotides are TGTGCCAGCAGCCCCCAAGGTGGCCTTGGCGGCTATGGCTACACCTTC. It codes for CASSPQGGLGGYGYTF.

This CDR3 reads CASSDQGAKETQYF. CDR3 DNA sequence: TGTGCCAGCAGTGACCAGGGGGCTAAGGAGACCCAGTACTTC. This chain connects TRBV2 to TRBJ2-5, with 8 bases fitting TRBD1. The germline gives CDR1 SNHLY, CDR2 FYNNEI. The CDR3 length is 14 residues. After removal of 3 bases from V and 5 bases from J, the junction contained 5 bases not matched to a gene.

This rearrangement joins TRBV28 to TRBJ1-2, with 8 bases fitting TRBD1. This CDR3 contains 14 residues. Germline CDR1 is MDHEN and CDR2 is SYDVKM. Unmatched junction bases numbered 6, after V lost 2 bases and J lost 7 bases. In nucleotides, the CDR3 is TGTGCCAGCAGTTTAAGGGGGCAGGGGGCTGGCTACACCTTC. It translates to CASSLRGQGAGYTF.

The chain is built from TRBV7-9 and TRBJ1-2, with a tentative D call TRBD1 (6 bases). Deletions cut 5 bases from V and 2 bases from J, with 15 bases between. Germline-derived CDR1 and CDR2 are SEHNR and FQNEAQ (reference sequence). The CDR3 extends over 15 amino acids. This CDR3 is CASSHRVSNNYGYTF. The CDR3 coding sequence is TGTGCCAGCAGCCACAGGGTTTCGAACAACTATGGCTACACCTTC.

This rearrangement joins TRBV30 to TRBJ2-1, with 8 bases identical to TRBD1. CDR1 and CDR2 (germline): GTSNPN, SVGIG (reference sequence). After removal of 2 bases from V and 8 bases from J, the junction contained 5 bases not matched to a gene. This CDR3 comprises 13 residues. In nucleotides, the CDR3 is TGTGCCTGGAGTATCACCAGGGGGCATGAGCAGTTCTTC. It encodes CAWSITRGHEQFF. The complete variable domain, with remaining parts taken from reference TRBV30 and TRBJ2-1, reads SQTIHQWPATLVQPVGSPLSLECTVEGTSNPNLYWYRQAAGRGLQLLFYSVGIGQISSEVPQNLSASRPQDRQFILSSKKLLLSDSGFYLCAWSITRGHEQFFGPGTRLTVL.

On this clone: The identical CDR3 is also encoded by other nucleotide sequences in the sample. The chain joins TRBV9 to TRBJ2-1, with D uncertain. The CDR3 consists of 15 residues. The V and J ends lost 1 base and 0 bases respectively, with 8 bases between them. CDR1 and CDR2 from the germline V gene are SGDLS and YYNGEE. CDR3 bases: TGTGCCAGCAGCGTATCGGGTAGCTCCTACAATGAGCAGTTCTTC. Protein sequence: CASSVSGSSYNEQFF.

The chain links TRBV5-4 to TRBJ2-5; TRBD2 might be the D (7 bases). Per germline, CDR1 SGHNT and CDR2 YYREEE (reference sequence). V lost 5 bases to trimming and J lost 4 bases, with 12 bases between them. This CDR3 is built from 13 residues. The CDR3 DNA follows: TGTGCCAGCAGTGACGGGGGGCTAGAGACCCAGTACTTC. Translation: CASSDGGLETQYF.

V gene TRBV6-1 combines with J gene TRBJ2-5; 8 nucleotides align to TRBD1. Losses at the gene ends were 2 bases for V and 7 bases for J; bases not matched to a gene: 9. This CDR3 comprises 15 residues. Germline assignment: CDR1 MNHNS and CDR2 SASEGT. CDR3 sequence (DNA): TGTGCCAGCAGTGAACCAGGACAGGGTTATGGGACCCAGTACTTC. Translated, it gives CASSEPGQGYGTQYF.

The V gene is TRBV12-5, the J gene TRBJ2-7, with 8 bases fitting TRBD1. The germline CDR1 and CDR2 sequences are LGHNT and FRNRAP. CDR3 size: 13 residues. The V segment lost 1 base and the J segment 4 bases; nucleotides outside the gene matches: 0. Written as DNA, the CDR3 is TGTGCTAGTGGTTTGGACAGGGGGTACGAGCAGTACTTC. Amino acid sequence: CASGLDRGYEQYF.

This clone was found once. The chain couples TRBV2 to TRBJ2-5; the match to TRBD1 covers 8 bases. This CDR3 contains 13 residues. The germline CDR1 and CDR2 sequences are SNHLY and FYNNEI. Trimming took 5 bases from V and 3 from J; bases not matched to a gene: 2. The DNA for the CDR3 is TGTGCCAGCAGTTCGGGACAGGAAGAGACCCAGTACTTC. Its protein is CASSSGQEETQYF.

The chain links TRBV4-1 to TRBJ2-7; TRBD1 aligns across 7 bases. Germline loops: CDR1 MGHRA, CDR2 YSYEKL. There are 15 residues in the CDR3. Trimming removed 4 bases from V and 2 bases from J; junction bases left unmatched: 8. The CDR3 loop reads CASSPNTGTAYEQYF. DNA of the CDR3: TGCGCCAGCAGCCCTAACACCGGGACAGCCTACGAGCAGTACTTC.

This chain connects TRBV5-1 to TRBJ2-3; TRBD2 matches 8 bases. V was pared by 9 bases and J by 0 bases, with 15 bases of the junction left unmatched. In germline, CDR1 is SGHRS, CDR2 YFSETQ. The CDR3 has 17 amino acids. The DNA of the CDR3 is TGCGCCACCGCTCGAATCGCGGGAGGCTATAGCACAGATACGCAGTATTTT. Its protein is CATARIAGGYSTDTQYF.

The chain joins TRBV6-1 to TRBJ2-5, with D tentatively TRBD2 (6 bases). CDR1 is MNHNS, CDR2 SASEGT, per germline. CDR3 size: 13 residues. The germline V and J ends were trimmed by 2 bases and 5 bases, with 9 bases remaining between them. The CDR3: CASSELGGETQYF. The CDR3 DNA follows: TGTGCCAGCAGTGAACTAGGAGGGGAGACCCAGTACTTC.

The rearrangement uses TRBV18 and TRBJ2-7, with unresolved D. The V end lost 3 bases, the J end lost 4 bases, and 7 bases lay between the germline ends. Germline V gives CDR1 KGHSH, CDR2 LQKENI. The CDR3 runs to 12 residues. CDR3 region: CASSPQVYEQYF. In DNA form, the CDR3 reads TGTGCCAGCTCACCGCAGGTGTACGAGCAGTACTTC. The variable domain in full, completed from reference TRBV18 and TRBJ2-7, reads NAGVMQNPRHLVRRRGQEARLRCSPMKGHSHVYWYRQLPEEGLKFMVYLQKENIIDESGMPKERFSAEFPKEGPSILRIQQVVRGDSAAYFCASSPQVYEQYFGPGTRLTVT.

The CDR3 coding sequence is TGTGCCAGCAGCTCGTTTGCGGGAGGGCCCGACGAGCAGTACTTC. This encodes CASSSFAGGPDEQYF. This sequence joins TRBV7-9 and TRBJ2-7, with 9 bases that match TRBD2. The CDR3 consists of 15 residues. CDR1 and CDR2 from the germline V gene are SEHNR and FQNEAQ (reference sequence). V shed 4 bases and J 5 bases; nucleotides not matched to a gene: 9.

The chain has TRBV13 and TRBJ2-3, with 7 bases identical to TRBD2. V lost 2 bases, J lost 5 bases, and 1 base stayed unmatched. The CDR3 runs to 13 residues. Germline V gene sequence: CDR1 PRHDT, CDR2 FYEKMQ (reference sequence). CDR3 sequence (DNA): TGTGCCAGCAGCTTAAGGGAGGGAGATACGCAGTATTTT. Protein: CASSLREGDTQYF.

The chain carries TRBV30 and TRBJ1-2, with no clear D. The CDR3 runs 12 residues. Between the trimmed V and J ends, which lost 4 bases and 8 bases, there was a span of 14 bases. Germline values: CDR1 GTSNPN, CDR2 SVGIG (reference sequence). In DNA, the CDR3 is TGTGCCTGGAAACAAGATACTAACGGCTACACCTTC. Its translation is CAWKQDTNGYTF.

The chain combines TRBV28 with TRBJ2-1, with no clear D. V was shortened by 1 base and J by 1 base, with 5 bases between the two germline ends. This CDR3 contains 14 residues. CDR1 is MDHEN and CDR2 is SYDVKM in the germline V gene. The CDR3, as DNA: TGTGCCAGCAGTTTATCGGAGTCCTACAATGAGCAGTTCTTC. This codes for CASSLSESYNEQFF.

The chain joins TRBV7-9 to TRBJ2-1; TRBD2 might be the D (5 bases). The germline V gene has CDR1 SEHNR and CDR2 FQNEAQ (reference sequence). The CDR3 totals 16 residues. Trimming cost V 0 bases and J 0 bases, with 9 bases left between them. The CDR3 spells CASSLASDSSYNEQFF. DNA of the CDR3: TGTGCCAGCAGCTTAGCTAGCGATAGCTCCTACAATGAGCAGTTCTTC. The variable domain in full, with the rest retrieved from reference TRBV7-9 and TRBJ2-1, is DTGVSQNPRHKITKRGQNVTFRCDPISEHNRLYWYRQTLGQGPEFLTYFQNEAQLEKSRLLSDRFSAERPKGSFSTLEIQRTEQGDSAMYLCASSLASDSSYNEQFFGPGTRLTVL.

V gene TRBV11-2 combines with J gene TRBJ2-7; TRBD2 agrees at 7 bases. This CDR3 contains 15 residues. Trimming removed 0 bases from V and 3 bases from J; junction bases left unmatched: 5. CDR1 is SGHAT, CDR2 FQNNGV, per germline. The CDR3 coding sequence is TGTGCCAGCAGCTTAGATAGTCTAGCGGACTACGAGCAGTACTTC. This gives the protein CASSLDSLADYEQYF.

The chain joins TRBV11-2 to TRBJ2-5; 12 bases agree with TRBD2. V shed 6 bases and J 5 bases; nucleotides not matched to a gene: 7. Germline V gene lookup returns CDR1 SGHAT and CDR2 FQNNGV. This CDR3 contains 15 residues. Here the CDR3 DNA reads TGTGCCAGCAGACAAACGGGGACTAGCGGGGAGACCCAGTACTTC. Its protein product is CASRQTGTSGETQYF.

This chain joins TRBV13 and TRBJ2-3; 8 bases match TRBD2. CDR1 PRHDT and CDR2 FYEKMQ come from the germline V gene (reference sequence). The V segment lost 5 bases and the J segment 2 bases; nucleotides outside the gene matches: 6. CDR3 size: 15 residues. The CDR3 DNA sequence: TGTGCCAGCAGCGACGGGACTAGAAACACAGATACGCAGTATTTT. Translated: CASSDGTRNTDTQYF.

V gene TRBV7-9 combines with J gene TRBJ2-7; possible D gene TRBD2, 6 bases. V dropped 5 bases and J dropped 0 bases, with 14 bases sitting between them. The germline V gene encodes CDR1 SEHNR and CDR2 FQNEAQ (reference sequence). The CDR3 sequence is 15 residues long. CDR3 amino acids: CASSPPSAHSYEQYF. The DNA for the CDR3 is TGTGCCAGCAGCCCTCCTAGCGCCCACTCCTACGAGCAGTACTTC.

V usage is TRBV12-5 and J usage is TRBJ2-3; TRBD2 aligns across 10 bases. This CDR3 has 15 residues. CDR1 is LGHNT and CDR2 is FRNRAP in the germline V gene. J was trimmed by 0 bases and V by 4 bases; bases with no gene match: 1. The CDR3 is CASGSLAGSTDTQYF. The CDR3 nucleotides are TGTGCTAGTGGTTCACTAGCGGGAAGCACAGATACGCAGTATTTT.

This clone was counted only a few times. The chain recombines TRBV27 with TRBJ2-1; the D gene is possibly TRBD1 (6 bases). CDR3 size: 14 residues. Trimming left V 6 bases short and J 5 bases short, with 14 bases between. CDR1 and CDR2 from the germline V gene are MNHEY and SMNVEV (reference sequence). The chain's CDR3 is CASSEQGPHNEQFF. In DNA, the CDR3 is TGTGCCAGCAGCGAACAGGGTCCGCACAATGAGCAGTTCTTC.

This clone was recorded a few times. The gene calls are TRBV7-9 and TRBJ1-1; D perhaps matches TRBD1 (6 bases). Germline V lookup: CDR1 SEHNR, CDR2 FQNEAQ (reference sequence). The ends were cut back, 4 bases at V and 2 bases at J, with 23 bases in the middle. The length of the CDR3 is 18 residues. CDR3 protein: CASSSINQPGHRNTEAFF. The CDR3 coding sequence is TGTGCCAGCAGCTCCATTAACCAACCGGGACATAGAAACACTGAAGCTTTCTTT.

As DNA, the CDR3 is TGTGCCAGCAGCGATTACGGGACACCCTACGAGCAGTACTTC. Residues: CASSDYGTPYEQYF. This chain links TRBV11-2 with TRBJ2-7; maybe TRBD1 (6 bases). This CDR3 region has 14 residues. Germline assignment: CDR1 SGHAT and CDR2 FQNNGV. The ends were cut back, 5 bases at V and 2 bases at J, with 13 bases in the middle.